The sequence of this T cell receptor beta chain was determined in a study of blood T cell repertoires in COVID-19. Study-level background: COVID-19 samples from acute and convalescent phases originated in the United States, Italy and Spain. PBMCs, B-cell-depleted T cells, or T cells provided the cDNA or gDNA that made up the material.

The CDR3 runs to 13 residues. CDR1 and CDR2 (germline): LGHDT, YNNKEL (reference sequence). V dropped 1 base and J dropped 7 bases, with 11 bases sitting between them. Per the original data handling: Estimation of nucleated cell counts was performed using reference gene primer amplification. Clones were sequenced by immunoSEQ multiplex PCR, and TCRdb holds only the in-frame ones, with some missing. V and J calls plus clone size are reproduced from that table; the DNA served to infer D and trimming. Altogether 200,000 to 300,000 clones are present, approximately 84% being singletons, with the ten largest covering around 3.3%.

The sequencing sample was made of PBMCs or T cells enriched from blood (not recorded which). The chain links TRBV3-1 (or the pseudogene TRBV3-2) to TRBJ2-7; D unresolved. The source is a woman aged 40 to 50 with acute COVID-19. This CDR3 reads CASSQGPLSEQYF. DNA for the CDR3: TGTGCCAGCAGCCAAGGTCCTCTATCTGAGCAGTACTTC.